Each of the 14 T cell receptor beta chains below was sequenced from the same sample in a study of blood T cell repertoires in COVID-19. TCRdb's copy holds only in-frame clones and misses some; the assay was immunoSEQ multiplex PCR. This table holds tens of thousands of clones, 88% found once. Sequenced input: peripheral blood. Receptor source: a human donor in a cohort sampled during active COVID-19.

J is TRBJ1-5 and V is TRBV21-1; TRBD1 was called by the table and not checked on the DNA. TRBV21-1 is annotated as a pseudogene. The CDR3 runs 18 residues. This CDR3 reads CASSKEGQSTYSNQPQHF. Written as DNA, the CDR3 is TGTGCCAGCAGCAAAGAGGGACAGTCAACATATAGCAATCAGCCCCAGCATTTT.

The V call is TRBV6-5, the J call TRBJ1-3; D may be TRBD1 (6 bases). Germline CDR1 is MNHEY and CDR2 is SVGAGI. The length of the CDR3 is 14 residues. V lost 2 bases to trimming and J lost 3 bases, with 8 bases between them. The CDR3 sequence: CASSYLQGGNTIYF. The CDR3 DNA is TGTGCCAGCAGTTACCTACAGGGTGGAAACACCATATATTTT.

The chain links TRBV18 to TRBJ2-6; D may be TRBD1 (5 bases). Germline-derived CDR1 and CDR2 are KGHSH and LQKENI. V lost 0 bases and J lost 0, with 15 bases in between. This CDR3 is 19 amino acids long. CDR3 in amino acids: CASSPPNRQLLSGANVLTF. The CDR3 DNA follows: TGTGCCAGCTCACCACCGAACAGACAGCTTCTCTCTGGGGCCAACGTCCTGACTTTC.

The rearrangement uses TRBV15 and TRBJ2-1, with 14 bases identical to TRBD2. The CDR3 covers 18 residues. Germline CDR1 reads LNHNV; CDR2 reads YYDKDF (reference sequence). V lost 2 bases, J lost 1 base, and 4 bases stayed unmatched. CDR3 amino acids: CATSRSTSGRASYNEQFF. In DNA, the CDR3 is TGTGCCACCAGCAGATCGACTAGCGGGAGGGCGTCCTACAATGAGCAGTTCTTC. The whole variable domain, filled in from reference TRBV15 and TRBJ2-1, reads DAMVIQNPRYQVTQFGKPVTLSCSQTLNHNVMYWYQQKSSQAPKLLFHYYDKDFNNEADTPDNFQSRRPNTSFCFLDIRSPGLGDTAMYLCATSRSTSGRASYNEQFFGPGTRLTVL.

The chain employs TRBV6-5 and TRBJ1-1; TRBD1 agrees at 8 bases. The CDR3 covers 14 residues. The J segment lost 5 bases and the V segment lost 6 bases, leaving 8 bases of the junction unmatched. Per germline, CDR1 MNHEY and CDR2 SVGAGI. CDR3 bases: TGTGCCAGCAGCCGGACAGGGTGGAAAACTGAAGCTTTCTTT. This encodes CASSRTGWKTEAFF.

The chain couples TRBV19 to TRBJ1-1; perhaps TRBD1 as D (5 bases). Per the germline V gene, CDR1 is LNHDA and CDR2 is SQIVND (reference sequence). The CDR3 consists of 14 residues. V lost 3 bases and J lost 3, with 11 bases in between. The CDR3 DNA reads as TGTGCCAGTAGTATCCCGACAGAAGACACTGAAGCTTTCTTT. Translating it yields CASSIPTEDTEAFF.

This clone was counted only a few times. The chain links TRBV11-2 to TRBJ1-1, with 7 bases identical to TRBD1. Trimming at V came to 5 bases and at J to 3 bases, leaving 12 bases not matched to a gene. Germline loops: CDR1 SGHAT, CDR2 FQNNGV. The CDR3 consists of 16 residues. This CDR3 is CASSPNDRARYTEAFF. The CDR3 bases are TGTGCCAGCAGCCCAAACGACAGGGCGAGGTACACTGAAGCTTTCTTT.

The genes are TRBV9 and TRBJ1-1, with unresolved D. Germline V gene sequence: CDR1 SGDLS, CDR2 YYNGEE. The CDR3 consists of 14 residues. The V gene lost 3 bases and the J gene lost 1 base, with 10 bases spanning the gap. Here the CDR3 DNA reads TGTGCCAGCAGCGCCCAGACAACGAACACTGAAGCTTTCTTT. It is translated as CASSAQTTNTEAFF. Using reference TRBV9 and TRBJ1-1 for the parts outside the CDR3, the full variable domain is DSGVTQTPKHLITATGQRVTLRCSPRSGDLSVYWYQQSLDQGLQFLIQYYNGEERAKGNILERFSAQQFPDLHSELNLSSLELGDSALYFCASSAQTTNTEAFFGQGTRLTVV.

The chain recombines TRBV24-1 with TRBJ2-3; 10 bases fit TRBD1. Germline loops: CDR1 KGHDR, CDR2 SFDVKD. The V segment lost 10 bases and the J segment 4 bases; nucleotides outside the gene matches: 7. CDR3 length equals 14 residues. The CDR3 reads CATMDRGASDTQYF. For the CDR3, the DNA is TGTGCCACGATGGACAGGGGGGCGTCAGATACGCAGTATTTT.

The V call is TRBV7-2, the J call TRBJ2-4; possible D gene TRBD2, 6 bases. V gave up 5 bases and J gave up 4 bases, with 15 bases separating them. The germline gives CDR1 SGHTA, CDR2 FQGNSA. The CDR3 loop spans 15 amino acids. CDR3 region: CASSLRRGLKNIQYF. The CDR3 nucleotides read TGTGCCAGCAGCCTAAGGCGGGGTCTGAAAAACATTCAGTACTTC.

The chain employs TRBV2 and TRBJ2-5; the match to TRBD2 covers 8 bases. Germline V CDR1 and CDR2: SNHLY, FYNNEI. CDR3 length: 14 amino acids. V lost 6 bases to trimming and J lost 4 bases; unmatched junction nucleotides: 7. The CDR3 nucleotides are TGTGCCAGCAGGGGACTAGTGAGGGGAGAGACCCAGTACTTC. It is translated as CASRGLVRGETQYF.

This chain uses TRBV27 with TRBJ2-2, with 15 bases aligning to TRBD2. The germline V gene encodes CDR1 MNHEY and CDR2 SMNVEV (reference sequence). The V gene end was trimmed by 4 bases and the J gene end by 4 bases; junction bases not matched to a gene: 10. This CDR3 is built from 19 residues. The CDR3 loop is CASSSQPGLAGGATGELFF. For the CDR3, the DNA is TGTGCCAGCAGTTCCCAACCGGGACTAGCGGGAGGAGCCACCGGGGAGCTGTTTTTT.

The V gene is TRBV5-1, the J gene TRBJ2-3; 8 bases match TRBD1. Germline-derived CDR1 and CDR2 are SGHRS and YFSETQ. J gave up 3 bases and V 0 bases, and 3 bases lay outside the gene matches. The CDR3 has 15 amino acids. DNA of the CDR3: TGCGCCAGCAGCTTGGGACAGGGGTGGACAGATACGCAGTATTTT. Protein sequence: CASSLGQGWTDTQYF.

This clone showed up just a few times. The chain carries TRBV12-5 and TRBJ1-2, with D hard to call. This CDR3 has 13 residues. Trimming stripped 3 bases from V and 6 bases from J, with 11 bases between. Germline V CDR1 and CDR2: LGHNT, FRNRAP. Here the CDR3 reads CASGFGDWDGYTF. The CDR3 DNA sequence: TGTGCTAGTGGTTTCGGGGATTGGGATGGCTACACCTTC.